Shown below are 23 T cell receptor beta chains from a single sample sequenced in a study of cytomegalovirus exposure and HLA in healthy donors. The PCR contained 60 Vbeta and 13 Jbeta primers. Data came from immunoSEQ multiplex PCR; TCRdb stores just in-frame clones and leaves some out. The table lists under 200,000 clones, roughly 74% of them singletons. The source material was PBMCs. Source of these receptors: a woman younger than 45 in good health and CMV-seronegative.

The V gene is TRBV4-1, the J gene TRBJ1-2; no definite D call. With 5 bases removed from V and 6 bases from J, the gap between germline ends came to 25 bases. CDR1 is MGHRA, CDR2 YSYEKL, per germline. CDR3 size: 17 residues. This chain's CDR3 is CASSNQNGFRDQNGYTF. Written as DNA, the CDR3 is TGCGCCAGCAGCAATCAGAACGGGTTCCGCGATCAGAATGGCTACACCTTC.

The chain carries TRBV19 and TRBJ1-2; TRBD1 is a possible D gene (5 bases). The CDR3 is made up of 11 amino acids. Germline V gives CDR1 LNHDA, CDR2 SQIVND (reference sequence). With 7 bases removed from V and 10 bases from J, the gap between germline ends came to 13 bases. CDR3 sequence: CASTTKQDYTF. DNA of the CDR3: TGTGCCAGTACCACAAAACAGGACTACACCTTC.

The chain recombines TRBV5-1 with TRBJ2-2; 10 nucleotides agree with TRBD1. V lost 6 bases and J lost 7; bases outside the gene matches: 9. Germline CDR1 SGHRS, CDR2 YFSETQ. The CDR3 has 15 amino acids. The CDR3 region is CASTTTGQGIGELFF. CDR3 in DNA: TGCGCCAGCACGACTACGGGACAGGGGATCGGGGAGCTGTTTTTT.

This clone was detected once. The rearrangement joins TRBV5-1 to TRBJ1-2; weak D call: TRBD1 (5 bases). Looked up from germline, CDR1 is SGHRS and CDR2 is YFSETQ. Trimming removed 6 bases from V and 4 bases from J, with 16 bases in between. This CDR3 spans 14 amino acids. The CDR3 loop reads CASTMGTEGYGYTF. In DNA, the CDR3 is TGCGCCAGCACGATGGGGACGGAGGGCTATGGCTACACCTTC.

CDR3 protein: CASSLAQGAFEAFF. CDR3 nucleotide sequence: TGCGCCAGCAGCTTGGCACAGGGGGCCTTTGAAGCTTTCTTT. This chain links TRBV5-1 with TRBJ1-1, with 9 bases that match TRBD1. Germline CDR1 is SGHRS and CDR2 is YFSETQ. After removal of 0 bases from V and 7 bases from J, the junction contained 4 bases not matched to a gene. The CDR3 covers 14 residues. The whole variable domain, filled in from reference TRBV5-1 and TRBJ1-1, reads KAGVTQTPRYLIKTRGQQVTLSCSPISGHRSVSWYQQTPGQGLQFLFEYFSETQRNKGNFPGRFSGRQFSNSRSEMNVSTLELGDSALYLCASSLAQGAFEAFFGQGTRLTVV.

CDR3: CAISESGASTDTQYF. The CDR3 DNA reads TGTGCCATCAGTGAGTCGGGCGCTAGCACAGATACGCAGTATTTT. The rearrangement joins TRBV10-3 to TRBJ2-3; D gene unclear. Trimming shortened V by 0 bases and J by 0 bases, and 7 bases separated the two germline ends. Germline loops: CDR1 ENHRY, CDR2 SYGVKD. The CDR3 runs 15 residues.

The rearrangement links TRBV4-1 to TRBJ1-1; D is undetermined. The CDR3 covers 15 residues. The ends were cut back, 0 bases at V and 5 bases at J, with 13 bases in the middle. Germline V gene sequence: CDR1 MGHRA, CDR2 YSYEKL. The CDR3 DNA reads as TGCGCCAGCAGCCAAGACTCCCCAGGCCTGACTGAAGCTTTCTTT. It translates to CASSQDSPGLTEAFF.

This chain joins TRBV6-1 and TRBJ1-3, with unresolved D. V was pared by 8 bases and J by 4 bases, with 18 bases between. Germline CDR1 is MNHNS and CDR2 is SASEGT. The length of the CDR3 is 15 residues. CDR3 sequence (DNA): TGTGCCAGCGGAGGCTCACTCGGCAGCGGAAACACCATATATTTT. Its protein product is CASGGSLGSGNTIYF.

The CDR3 DNA follows: TGTGCCAGCAGCCGGAACAGGGAATACCCCTCTGGAAACACCATATATTTT. Amino acid sequence: CASSRNREYPSGNTIYF. The V call is TRBV2, the J call TRBJ1-3; maybe TRBD1 (6 bases). The V and J ends lost 6 bases and 0 bases respectively, with 18 bases between them. This CDR3 spans 17 amino acids. Germline V lookup: CDR1 SNHLY, CDR2 FYNNEI.

The J gene is TRBJ2-7, the V gene TRBV11-2, with a weak D call TRBD1 (6 bases). The V and J ends lost 2 bases and 7 bases respectively, with 6 bases between them. Germline V gene data show CDR1 as SGHAT and CDR2 as FQNNGV. The CDR3 covers 11 residues. The CDR3 sequence is CASSLTGEQYF. CDR3 in DNA: TGTGCCAGCAGCTTAACAGGGGAGCAGTACTTC. Together with reference TRBV11-2 and TRBJ2-7, the CDR3 gives the full variable domain: EAGVAQSPRYKIIEKRQSVAFWCNPISGHATLYWYQQILGQGPKLLIQFQNNGVVDDSQLPKDRFSAERLKGVDSTLKIQPAKLEDSAVYLCASSLTGEQYFGPGTRLTVT.

This chain's CDR3 is CASSESGSSYNEQFF. The CDR3 coding sequence is TGTGCCAGCAGCGAAAGCGGGAGCTCCTACAATGAGCAGTTCTTC. The chain couples TRBV9 to TRBJ2-1, with 8 bases identical to TRBD2. V shed 3 bases and J 0 bases; nucleotides not matched to a gene: 2. This CDR3 region has 15 residues. Germline V gives CDR1 SGDLS, CDR2 YYNGEE.

The rearrangement joins TRBV27 to TRBJ2-3; a weak D match, TRBD1 (6 bases). The ends were cut back, 6 bases at V and 9 bases at J, with 22 bases in the middle. Germline values: CDR1 MNHEY, CDR2 SMNVEV (reference sequence). There are 15 residues in the CDR3. The DNA of the CDR3 is TGTGCCAGCAGGGACAGTTCCAGGCAAGATAAGACGCAGTATTTT. Translated: CASRDSSRQDKTQYF.

J is TRBJ1-1 and V is TRBV6-6; the D gene is possibly TRBD1 (6 bases). The CDR3 is 13 amino acids. Germline V gene lookup returns CDR1 MNHNY and CDR2 SVGAGI (reference sequence). The V gene lost 6 bases and the J gene lost 11 bases, with 19 bases spanning the gap. CDR3 region: CASSRQDPLLAFF. Here the CDR3 DNA reads TGTGCCAGCAGCAGACAGGACCCGTTGTTGGCTTTCTTT.

The genes are TRBV5-4 and TRBJ1-2, with TRBD1 as a possible D gene (5 bases). Trimming removed 4 bases at V and 8 bases at J, with 15 bases between. Germline V gene lookup returns CDR1 SGHNT and CDR2 YYREEE (reference sequence). This CDR3 is built from 13 residues. The CDR3 DNA follows: TGTGCCAGCAGCCCTAAGGGGTTGAGGGGCTACACCTTC. It codes for CASSPKGLRGYTF.

The CDR3 spells CASSLRQGAGEKLFF. CDR3 DNA sequence: TGTGCCAGCAGCCTAAGACAGGGGGCGGGGGAAAAACTGTTTTTT. The chain combines TRBV7-2 with TRBJ1-4; 10 positions match TRBD1. The J segment lost 8 bases and the V segment lost 5 bases, leaving 8 bases of the junction unmatched. This CDR3 is built from 15 residues. Germline-derived CDR1 and CDR2 are SGHTA and FQGNSA.

This clone was detected only a few times. J is TRBJ1-2 and V is TRBV6-1, with 10 bases fitting TRBD1. Unmatched junction bases numbered 5, after V lost 4 bases and J lost 0 bases. This CDR3 comprises 16 residues. In germline, CDR1 is MNHNS, CDR2 SASEGT. CDR3 nucleotides: TGTGCCAGCAGTGGGGACAGGGGACGGGCTAACTATGGCTACACCTTC. This encodes CASSGDRGRANYGYTF.

The sample holds a few counts of this clone. The V gene is TRBV5-5, the J gene TRBJ1-2, with 9 bases matching TRBD1. The germline CDR1 and CDR2 sequences are SGHKS and YYEKEE (reference sequence). The V gene end was trimmed by 0 bases and the J gene end by 5 bases; junction bases not matched to a gene: 11. CDR3 length: 17 amino acids. CDR3 in amino acids: CASSLVGQGMGEYGYTF. The CDR3 DNA reads as TGTGCCAGCAGCTTGGTAGGACAGGGGATGGGGGAGTATGGCTACACCTTC.

The CDR3 DNA sequence: TGTGCCAGAAGCTTAGCCCGGGACAGGGGAAACGAGCAGTACTTC. It yields the protein CARSLARDRGNEQYF. The chain links TRBV7-5 to TRBJ2-7; the table gives TRBD1 as D, unverified against the DNA. TRBV7-5 is classified as a pseudogene. This CDR3 region has 15 residues.

The chain has TRBV9 and TRBJ2-1; 11 bases map to TRBD2. Germline trimming cut 4 bases from V and 6 bases from J; bases unmatched to any gene: 9. CDR1 and CDR2 from the germline V gene are SGDLS and YYNGEE. The CDR3 contains 16 residues. The CDR3 spells CASSSASGRKRNEQFF. CDR3 sequence (DNA): TGTGCCAGCAGCTCGGCTAGCGGGAGGAAACGCAATGAGCAGTTCTTC.

This clone was counted only a few times. This chain links TRBV5-1 with TRBJ1-2, with 8 bases matching TRBD1. Germline V CDR1 and CDR2: SGHRS, YFSETQ. This CDR3 region has 17 residues. The junction had 14 bases not matched to a gene; V was cut back by 0 bases and J by 7 bases. The CDR3 bases are TGCGCCAGCAGCTTGGCCAATCCGGGGCAGGGGGCGTCTGGCTACACCTTC. This encodes CASSLANPGQGASGYTF.

The chain links TRBV7-8 to TRBJ1-3; possibly TRBD1 for D (6 bases). Per germline, CDR1 SGHVS and CDR2 FQNEAQ. The CDR3 spans 17 residues. V lost 4 bases, J lost 3 bases, and 19 bases lay in between. CDR3 loop: CASSYRTATAGGNTIYF. DNA for the CDR3: TGTGCCAGCAGCTACCGGACAGCCACCGCGGGTGGAAACACCATATATTTT.

This clone was found once. This rearrangement joins TRBV5-1 to TRBJ2-2; D is possibly TRBD2 (5 bases). Germline loops: CDR1 SGHRS, CDR2 YFSETQ. Trimming left V 0 bases short and J 1 base short, with 7 bases between. The CDR3 length is 15 residues. The CDR3 loop reads CASSLVEGNTGELFF. CDR3 nucleotide sequence: TGCGCCAGCAGCTTGGTAGAGGGGAACACCGGGGAGCTGTTTTTT.

The chain links TRBV7-3 to TRBJ2-3; D not certain. The V end lost 2 bases, the J end lost 5 bases, and 11 bases lay between the germline ends. The germline V gene encodes CDR1 SGHTA and CDR2 FQGTGA. The CDR3 runs to 14 residues. CDR3 amino acids: CASSLGTVGDTQYF. In DNA form, the CDR3 reads TGTGCCAGCAGCTTAGGAACAGTGGGAGATACGCAGTATTTT.